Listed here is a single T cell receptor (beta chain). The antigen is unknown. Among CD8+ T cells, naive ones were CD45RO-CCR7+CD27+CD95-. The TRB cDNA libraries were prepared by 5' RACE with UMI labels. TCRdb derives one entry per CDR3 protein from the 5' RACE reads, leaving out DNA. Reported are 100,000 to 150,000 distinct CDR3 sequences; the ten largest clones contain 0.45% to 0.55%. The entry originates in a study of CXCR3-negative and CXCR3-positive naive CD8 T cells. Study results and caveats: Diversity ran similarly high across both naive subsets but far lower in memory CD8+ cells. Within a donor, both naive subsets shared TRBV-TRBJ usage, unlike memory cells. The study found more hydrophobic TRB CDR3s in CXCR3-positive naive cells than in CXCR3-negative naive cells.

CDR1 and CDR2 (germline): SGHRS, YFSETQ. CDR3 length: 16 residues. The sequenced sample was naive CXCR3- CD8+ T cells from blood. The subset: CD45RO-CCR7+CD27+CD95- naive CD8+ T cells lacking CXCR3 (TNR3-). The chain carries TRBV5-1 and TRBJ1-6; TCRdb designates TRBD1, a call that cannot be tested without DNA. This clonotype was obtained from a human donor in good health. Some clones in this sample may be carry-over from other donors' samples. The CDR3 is CASSTSGWGPNSPLHF.